One and the same sample provided the 17 T cell receptor beta chains below, sequenced in a study of response to subunit inactivated influenza vaccine. TCRdb re-called the RT-PCR reads with MiXCR, one entry per CDR3 protein. The table shows hundreds of thousands of distinct CDR3 sequences, with around 13% occurring only once. Material: PBMCs from blood, obtained approximately 15 days before vaccination. The origin of the receptors is a man aged 45-60 years who received an inactivated influenza vaccine.

This clonotype has more than one count but fewer than ten. The CDR3 loop reads CASSDTGSGEQYF. Written as DNA, the CDR3 is TGTGCCAGCAGCGATACAGGGTCGGGCGAGCAGTACTTC. The chain recombines TRBV7-9 with TRBJ2-7, with a possible D match to TRBD1 (6 bases). The CDR3 sequence is 13 residues long. Germline V CDR1 and CDR2: SEHNR, FQNEAQ (reference sequence). V was pared by 5 bases and J by 6 bases, with 14 bases between.

This clonotype has only a few counts. CDR3 nucleotide sequence: TGTGCCAGCAGTCACGGGACAGGTGGCTCACCCCTCCACTTT. Translating it yields CASSHGTGGSPLHF. The chain has TRBV27 and TRBJ1-6, with 8 bases aligning to TRBD1. CDR3 length: 14 residues. Germline V gene data show CDR1 as MNHEY and CDR2 as SMNVEV (reference sequence). The V gene end was trimmed by 5 bases and the J gene end by 10 bases; junction bases not matched to a gene: 7.

V is TRBV27 and J is TRBJ2-1; 10 bases are shared with TRBD2. Germline V gene sequence: CDR1 MNHEY, CDR2 SMNVEV (reference sequence). The CDR3 spans 20 residues. V lost 3 bases, J lost 1 base, and 15 bases stayed unmatched. The CDR3, as DNA: TGTGCCAGCAGTTTGATGGCTAGCGGGAGTTTAGTGGGTTCCTACAATGAGCAGTTCTTC. It specifies CASSLMASGSLVGSYNEQFF.

This clonotype was counted between two and nine times. The genes are TRBV6-1 and TRBJ2-5; 11 nucleotides agree with TRBD1. Per the germline V gene, CDR1 is MNHNS and CDR2 is SASEGT. The CDR3 totals 15 residues. V was pared by 6 bases and J by 4 bases, with 7 bases of the junction left unmatched. CDR3 nucleotides: TGTGCCAGCAGCGCACGGGACAGGGGGGGAGAGACCCAGTACTTC. Translating gives CASSARDRGGETQYF.

The chain links TRBV4-3 to TRBJ2-5; D could derive from TRBD1 or TRBD2 (5 bases each). Germline V CDR1 and CDR2: LGHNA, YSLEER. The V end was cut by 1 base, the J end by 4 bases, with 10 bases between. The CDR3 runs 14 residues. CDR3 bases: TGCGCCAGCAGCCAAGTGATCGGGGCAGAGACCCAGTACTTC. This translates into CASSQVIGAETQYF.

The rearrangement joins TRBV29-1 to TRBJ1-1, with a possible D match to TRBD1 (5 bases). CDR1 SQVTM and CDR2 ANQGSEA come from the germline V gene. V was trimmed by 7 bases and J by 1 base, leaving 13 bases between them. CDR3 length: 13 residues. CDR3 nucleotide sequence: TGCAGCGCCTCTCCGACAGAGAACACTGAAGCTTTCTTT. As protein: CSASPTENTEAFF. Full variable domain (missing parts from reference TRBV29-1 and TRBJ1-1): SAVISQKPSRDICQRGTSLTIQCQVDSQVTMMFWYRQQPGQSLTLIATANQGSEATYESGFVIDKFPISRPNLTFSTLTVSNMSPEDSSIYLCSASPTENTEAFFGQGTRLTVV.

The rearrangement links TRBV7-9 to TRBJ2-3; D perhaps matches TRBD2 (6 bases). This CDR3 has 15 residues. Germline assignment: CDR1 SEHNR and CDR2 FQNEAQ (reference sequence). The germline V and J ends were trimmed by 4 bases and 2 bases, with 13 bases remaining between them. CDR3 nucleotides: TGTGCCAGCAGCTCCGGGACTTTAGTCACAGATACGCAGTATTTT. As protein: CASSSGTLVTDTQYF.

This clonotype was detected only a few times. The genes are TRBV11-2 and TRBJ1-4; tentative D call: TRBD1 (6 bases). Trimming took 2 bases from V and 8 from J, leaving 12 bases between them. This CDR3 has 14 residues. Germline loops: CDR1 SGHAT, CDR2 FQNNGV. Written as DNA, the CDR3 is TGTGCCAGCAGCTTATCGGGGGGCAGGGAAAAACTGTTTTTT. It codes for CASSLSGGREKLFF.

A few counts support this clonotype. The chain carries TRBV7-9 and TRBJ2-5; D uncertain. Germline V CDR1 and CDR2: SEHNR, FQNEAQ (reference sequence). The CDR3 extends over 10 amino acids. Trimming left V 3 bases short and J 9 bases short, with 5 bases between. This chain's CDR3 is CASSFDPQYF. The CDR3 region has the DNA TGTGCCAGCAGCTTTGATCCCCAGTACTTC.

This clonotype has more than one count but fewer than ten. The chain uses TRBV7-8 and TRBJ2-5; D may be TRBD1 (6 bases). The CDR3 loop spans 14 amino acids. From germline, CDR1 is SGHVS and CDR2 FQNEAQ. Trimming cost V 4 bases and J 5 bases, with 14 bases left between them. The CDR3, as DNA: TGTGCCAGCAGCTGGGGACAAATCACGGAGACCCAGTACTTC. Protein: CASSWGQITETQYF. The entire variable domain, with the rest obtained from reference TRBV7-8 and TRBJ2-5, is as follows: GAGVSQSPRYKVAKRGQDVALRCDPISGHVSLFWYQQALGQGPEFLTYFQNEAQLDKSGLPSDRFFAERPEGSVSTLKIQRTQQEDSAVYLCASSWGQITETQYFGPGTRLLVL.

This clonotype appeared many times. This chain's CDR3 is CASRRDTREAFF. DNA for the CDR3: TGTGCCAGCAGAAGGGACACACGCGAAGCTTTCTTT. V gene TRBV5-6 combines with J gene TRBJ1-1; D possibly corresponds to TRBD1 (6 bases). V was trimmed by 5 bases and J by 8 bases, leaving 13 bases between them. CDR1 SGHDT and CDR2 YYEEEE come from the germline V gene. The CDR3 length is 12 residues.

The chain is built from TRBV4-3 and TRBJ2-5; no firm D call. Per germline, CDR1 LGHNA and CDR2 YSLEER. V lost 8 bases to trimming and J lost 5 bases, with 21 bases between them. The CDR3 has 15 amino acids. CDR3 residues: CASSRAPTLMETQYF. The CDR3 nucleotides read TGCGCCAGCTCTAGGGCACCAACCCTGATGGAGACCCAGTACTTC.

This clonotype came up a few times. This chain uses TRBV30 with TRBJ1-2; a possible D gene is TRBD1 (6 bases). CDR1 and CDR2 from the germline V gene are GTSNPN and SVGIG (reference sequence). Trimming shortened V by 5 bases and J by 8 bases, and 15 bases separated the two germline ends. The CDR3 consists of 12 residues. The CDR3 nucleotides are TGTGCCTGGCTCGGGGGGCTGGGAGGCTACACCTTC. Translated, it gives CAWLGGLGGYTF.

V usage is TRBV12-3 or TRBV12-4 and J usage is TRBJ2-2, with TRBD1 as a possible D gene (6 bases). The CDR3 consists of 18 residues. Trimming removed 3 bases from V and 8 bases from J, with 25 bases in between. DNA of the CDR3: TGTGCCAGCAGTTTTTATGAGATTGTGGCAGGGGCGCAGGGGGAGCTGTTTTTT. It codes for CASSFYEIVAGAQGELFF.

In this sample, this clonotype turned up many times. V is TRBV6-2 or TRBV6-3 and J is TRBJ2-3; D remains unclear. CDR1 MNHEY and CDR2 SVGEGT come from the germline V gene. V lost 6 bases and J lost 11, with 18 bases in between. The CDR3 covers 13 residues. The CDR3 region is CASSWRLARGQYF. In DNA form, the CDR3 reads TGTGCCAGCAGCTGGAGACTGGCGAGAGGGCAGTATTTT.

The sample holds a few counts of this clonotype. The V gene is TRBV5-1, the J gene TRBJ2-7, with 10 bases aligning to TRBD2. The CDR3 totals 15 residues. V dropped 4 bases and J dropped 3; count of bases not matched to a gene: 7. CDR1 and CDR2 from the germline V gene are SGHRS and YFSETQ. The CDR3 region is CASSNRTSGFYEQYF. The CDR3 DNA follows: TGCGCCAGCAGCAACCGGACTAGCGGCTTCTACGAGCAGTACTTC.

The chain links TRBV9 to TRBJ2-1; D is ambiguous. The V end lost 0 bases, the J end lost 9 bases, and 16 bases lay between the germline ends. Germline assignment: CDR1 SGDLS and CDR2 YYNGEE. The CDR3 is made up of 15 amino acids. The CDR3 DNA reads as TGTGCCAGCAGCGTAGGAAGGGTGGGGTTTGGTGAGCAGTTCTTC. Translating gives CASSVGRVGFGEQFF.